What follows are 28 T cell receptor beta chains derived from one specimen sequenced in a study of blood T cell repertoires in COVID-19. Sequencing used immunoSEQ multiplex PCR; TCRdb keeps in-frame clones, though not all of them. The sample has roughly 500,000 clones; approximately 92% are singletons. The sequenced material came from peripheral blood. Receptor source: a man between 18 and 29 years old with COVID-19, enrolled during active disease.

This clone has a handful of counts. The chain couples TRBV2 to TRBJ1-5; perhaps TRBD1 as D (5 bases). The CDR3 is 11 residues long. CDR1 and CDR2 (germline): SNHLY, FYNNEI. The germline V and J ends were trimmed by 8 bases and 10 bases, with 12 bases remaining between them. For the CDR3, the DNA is TGTGCCAGCCAGGGATCCGGTCCCCAGCATTTT. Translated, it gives CASQGSGPQHF.

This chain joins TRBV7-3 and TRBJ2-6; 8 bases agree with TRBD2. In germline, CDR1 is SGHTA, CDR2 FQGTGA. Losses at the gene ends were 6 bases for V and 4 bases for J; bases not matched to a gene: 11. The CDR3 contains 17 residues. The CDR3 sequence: CASSPRAGGWGANVLTF. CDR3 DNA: TGTGCCAGCAGTCCAAGGGCGGGAGGCTGGGGGGCCAACGTCCTGACTTTC.

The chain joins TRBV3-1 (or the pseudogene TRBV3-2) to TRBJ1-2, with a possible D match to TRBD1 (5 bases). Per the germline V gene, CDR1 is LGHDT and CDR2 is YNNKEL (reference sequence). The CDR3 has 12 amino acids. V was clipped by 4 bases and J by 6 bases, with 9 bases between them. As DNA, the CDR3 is TGTGCCAGCAGCCTAACCAGGGATGGCTACACCTTC. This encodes CASSLTRDGYTF.

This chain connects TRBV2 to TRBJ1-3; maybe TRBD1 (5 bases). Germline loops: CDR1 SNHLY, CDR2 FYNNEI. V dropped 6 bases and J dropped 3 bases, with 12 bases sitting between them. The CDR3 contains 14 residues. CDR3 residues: CASSAGLGGNTIYF. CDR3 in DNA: TGTGCCAGCAGCGCAGGGCTCGGTGGAAACACCATATATTTT.

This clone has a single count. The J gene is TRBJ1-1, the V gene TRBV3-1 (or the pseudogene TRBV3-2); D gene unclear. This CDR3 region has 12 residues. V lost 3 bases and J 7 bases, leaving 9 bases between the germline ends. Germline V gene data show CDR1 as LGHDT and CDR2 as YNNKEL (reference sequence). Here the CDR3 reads CASSHIVSEAFF. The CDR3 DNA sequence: TGTGCCAGCAGCCACATTGTCAGTGAAGCTTTCTTT.

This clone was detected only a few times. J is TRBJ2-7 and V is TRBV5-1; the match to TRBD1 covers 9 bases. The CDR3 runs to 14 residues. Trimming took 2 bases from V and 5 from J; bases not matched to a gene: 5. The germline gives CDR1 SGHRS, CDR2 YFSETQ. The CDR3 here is CASSFGQGMHEQYF. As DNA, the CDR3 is TGCGCCAGCAGCTTCGGACAGGGGATGCACGAGCAGTACTTC. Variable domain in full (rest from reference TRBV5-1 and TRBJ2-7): KAGVTQTPRYLIKTRGQQVTLSCSPISGHRSVSWYQQTPGQGLQFLFEYFSETQRNKGNFPGRFSGRQFSNSRSEMNVSTLELGDSALYLCASSFGQGMHEQYFGPGTRLTVT.

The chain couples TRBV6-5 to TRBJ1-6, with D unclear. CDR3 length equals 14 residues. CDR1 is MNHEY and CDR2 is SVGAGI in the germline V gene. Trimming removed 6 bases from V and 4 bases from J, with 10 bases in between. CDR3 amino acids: CASRVRHYNSPLHF. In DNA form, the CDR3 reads TGTGCCAGCAGAGTTAGACATTATAATTCACCCCTCCACTTT.

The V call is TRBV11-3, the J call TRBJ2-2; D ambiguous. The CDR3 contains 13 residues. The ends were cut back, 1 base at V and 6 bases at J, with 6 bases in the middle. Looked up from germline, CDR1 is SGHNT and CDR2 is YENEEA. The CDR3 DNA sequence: TGTGCCAGCAGCTTAGTTAGTCCCGGGGAGCTGTTTTTT. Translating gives CASSLVSPGELFF.

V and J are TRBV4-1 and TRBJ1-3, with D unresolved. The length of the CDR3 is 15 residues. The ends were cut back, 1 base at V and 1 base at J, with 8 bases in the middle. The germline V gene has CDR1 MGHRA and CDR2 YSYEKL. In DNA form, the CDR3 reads TGCGCCAGCAGCCAAGGTAGAGGTTCTGGAAACACCATATATTTT. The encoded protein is CASSQGRGSGNTIYF.

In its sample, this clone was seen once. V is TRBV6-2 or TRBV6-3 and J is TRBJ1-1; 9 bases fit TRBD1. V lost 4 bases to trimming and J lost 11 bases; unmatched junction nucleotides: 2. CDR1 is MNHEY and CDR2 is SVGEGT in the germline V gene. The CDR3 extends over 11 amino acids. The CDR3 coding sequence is TGTGCCAGCAGTTGGGGACAGGGCGCTTTCTTT. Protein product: CASSWGQGAFF.

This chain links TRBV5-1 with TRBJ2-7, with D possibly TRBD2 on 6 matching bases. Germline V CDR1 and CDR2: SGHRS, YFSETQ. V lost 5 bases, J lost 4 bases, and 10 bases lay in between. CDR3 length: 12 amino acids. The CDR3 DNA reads TGCGCCAGCAGGCAGGAGGGATACGAGCAGTACTTC. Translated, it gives CASRQEGYEQYF.

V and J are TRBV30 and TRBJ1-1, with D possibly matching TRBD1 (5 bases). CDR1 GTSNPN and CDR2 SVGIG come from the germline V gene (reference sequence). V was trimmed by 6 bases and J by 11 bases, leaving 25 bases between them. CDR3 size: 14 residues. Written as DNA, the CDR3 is TGTGCCTGCCCACCCAGGGATCCAACTCACGGTGCTTTCTTT. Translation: CACPPRDPTHGAFF.

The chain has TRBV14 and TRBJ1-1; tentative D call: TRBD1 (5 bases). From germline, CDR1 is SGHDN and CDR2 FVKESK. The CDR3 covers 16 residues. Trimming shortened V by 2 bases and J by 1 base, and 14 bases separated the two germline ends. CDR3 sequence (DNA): TGTGCCAGCAGCCAATTAATTGGCAGGGCGAACACTGAAGCTTTCTTT. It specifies CASSQLIGRANTEAFF. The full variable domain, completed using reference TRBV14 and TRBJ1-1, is EAGVTQFPSHSVIEKGQTVTLRCDPISGHDNLYWYRRVMGKEIKFLLHFVKESKQDESGMPNNRFLAERTGGTYSTLKVQPAELEDSGVYFCASSQLIGRANTEAFFGQGTRLTVV.

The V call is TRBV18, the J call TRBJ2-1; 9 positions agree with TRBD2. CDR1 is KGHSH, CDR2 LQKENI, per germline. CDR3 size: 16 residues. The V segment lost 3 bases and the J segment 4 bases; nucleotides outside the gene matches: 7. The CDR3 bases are TGTGCCAGCTCACCTCTGGGACTAGCTCTATACAATGAGCAGTTCTTC. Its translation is CASSPLGLALYNEQFF.

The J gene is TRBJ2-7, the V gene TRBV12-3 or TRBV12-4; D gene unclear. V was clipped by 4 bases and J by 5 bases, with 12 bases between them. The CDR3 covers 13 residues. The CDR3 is CASSSAKADEQYF. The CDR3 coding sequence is TGTGCCAGCAGTTCGGCCAAGGCGGACGAGCAGTACTTC.

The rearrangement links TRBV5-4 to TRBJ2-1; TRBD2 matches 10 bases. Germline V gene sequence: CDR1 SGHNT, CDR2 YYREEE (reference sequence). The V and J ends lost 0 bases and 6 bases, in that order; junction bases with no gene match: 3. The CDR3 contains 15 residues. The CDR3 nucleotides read TGTGCCAGCAGCTTGGGACTAGCGGGTAGCAATGAGCAGTTCTTC. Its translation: CASSLGLAGSNEQFF.

The CDR3 loop reads CASSLVQGTYEQYF. DNA for the CDR3: TGTGCCAGCAGCTTAGTCCAGGGAACCTACGAGCAGTACTTC. The chain is built from TRBV7-8 and TRBJ2-7; possibly TRBD1 for D (5 bases). CDR1 is SGHVS, CDR2 FQNEAQ, per germline. Trimming removed 1 base from V and 2 bases from J, with 9 bases in between. The CDR3 is 14 residues long.

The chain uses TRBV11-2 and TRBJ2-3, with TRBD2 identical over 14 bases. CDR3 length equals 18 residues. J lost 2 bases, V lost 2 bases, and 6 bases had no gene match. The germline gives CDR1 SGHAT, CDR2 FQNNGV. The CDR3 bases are TGTGCCAGCAGCTTAAAGGGACTAGCGGGAGTTTCCACAGATACGCAGTATTTT. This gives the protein CASSLKGLAGVSTDTQYF.

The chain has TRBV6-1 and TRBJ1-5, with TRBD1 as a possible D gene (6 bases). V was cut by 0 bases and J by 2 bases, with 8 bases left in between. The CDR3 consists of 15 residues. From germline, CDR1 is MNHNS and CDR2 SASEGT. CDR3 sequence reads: CASSEASGGNQPQHF. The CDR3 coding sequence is TGTGCCAGCAGTGAAGCGTCAGGGGGCAATCAGCCCCAGCATTTT.

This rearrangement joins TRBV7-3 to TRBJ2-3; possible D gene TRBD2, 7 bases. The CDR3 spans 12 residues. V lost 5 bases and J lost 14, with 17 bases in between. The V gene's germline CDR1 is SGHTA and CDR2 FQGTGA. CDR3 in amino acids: CASSPGGLALYF. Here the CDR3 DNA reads TGTGCCAGCAGCCCCGGGGGGCTAGCTTTGTATTTT.

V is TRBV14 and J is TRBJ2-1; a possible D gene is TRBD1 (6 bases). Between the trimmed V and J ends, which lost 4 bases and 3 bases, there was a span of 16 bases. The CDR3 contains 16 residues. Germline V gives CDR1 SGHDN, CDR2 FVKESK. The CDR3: CASSRPQGRVYNEQFF. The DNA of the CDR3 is TGTGCCAGCAGCCGCCCACAGGGAAGGGTCTACAATGAGCAGTTCTTC. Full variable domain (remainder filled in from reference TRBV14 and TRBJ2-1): EAGVTQFPSHSVIEKGQTVTLRCDPISGHDNLYWYRRVMGKEIKFLLHFVKESKQDESGMPNNRFLAERTGGTYSTLKVQPAELEDSGVYFCASSRPQGRVYNEQFFGPGTRLTVL.

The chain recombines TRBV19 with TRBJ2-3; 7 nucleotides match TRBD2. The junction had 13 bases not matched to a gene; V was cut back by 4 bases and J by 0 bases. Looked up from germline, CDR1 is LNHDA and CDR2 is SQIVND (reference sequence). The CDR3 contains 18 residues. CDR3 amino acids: CASSTGLGSSGSTDTQYF. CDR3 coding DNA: TGTGCCAGTAGTACAGGATTGGGGTCTAGCGGTAGCACAGATACGCAGTATTTT. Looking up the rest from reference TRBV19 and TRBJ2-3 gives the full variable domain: DGGITQSPKYLFRKEGQNVTLSCEQNLNHDAMYWYRQDPGQGLRLIYYSQIVNDFQKGDIAEGYSVSREKKESFPLTVTSAQKNPTAFYLCASSTGLGSSGSTDTQYFGPGTRLTVL.

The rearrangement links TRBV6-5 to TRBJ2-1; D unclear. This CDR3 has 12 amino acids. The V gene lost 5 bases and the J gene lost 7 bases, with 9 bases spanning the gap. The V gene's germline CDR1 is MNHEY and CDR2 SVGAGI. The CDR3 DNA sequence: TGTGCCAGCAGTAAAACCAGTAATGAGCAGTTCTTC. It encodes CASSKTSNEQFF.

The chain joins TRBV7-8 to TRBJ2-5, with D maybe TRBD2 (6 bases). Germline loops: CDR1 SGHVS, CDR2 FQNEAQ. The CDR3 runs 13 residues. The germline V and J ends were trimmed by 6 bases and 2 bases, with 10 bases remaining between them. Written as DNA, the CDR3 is TGTGCCAGCAGGGACTATCGGCAAGAGACCCAGTACTTC. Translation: CASRDYRQETQYF.

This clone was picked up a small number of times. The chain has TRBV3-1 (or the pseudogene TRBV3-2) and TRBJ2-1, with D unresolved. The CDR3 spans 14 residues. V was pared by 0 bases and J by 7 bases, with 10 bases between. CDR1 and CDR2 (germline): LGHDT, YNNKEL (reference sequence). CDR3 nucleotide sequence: TGTGCCAGCAGCCAAGATCTAACTACAAATGAGCAGTTCTTC. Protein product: CASSQDLTTNEQFF.

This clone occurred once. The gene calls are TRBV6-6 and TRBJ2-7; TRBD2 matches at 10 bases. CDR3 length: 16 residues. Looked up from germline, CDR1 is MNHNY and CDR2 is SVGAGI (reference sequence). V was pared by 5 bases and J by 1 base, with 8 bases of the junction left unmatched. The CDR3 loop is CASSITSGAYSYEQYF. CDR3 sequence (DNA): TGTGCCAGCAGTATCACTAGCGGGGCATATTCCTACGAGCAGTACTTC.

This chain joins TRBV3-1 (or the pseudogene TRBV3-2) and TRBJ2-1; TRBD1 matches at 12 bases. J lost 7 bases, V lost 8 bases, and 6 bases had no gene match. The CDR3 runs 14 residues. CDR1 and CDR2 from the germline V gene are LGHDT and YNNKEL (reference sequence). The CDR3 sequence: CASRGQGAGNEQFF. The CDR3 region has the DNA TGTGCCAGCCGGGGACAGGGGGCGGGAAATGAGCAGTTCTTC.

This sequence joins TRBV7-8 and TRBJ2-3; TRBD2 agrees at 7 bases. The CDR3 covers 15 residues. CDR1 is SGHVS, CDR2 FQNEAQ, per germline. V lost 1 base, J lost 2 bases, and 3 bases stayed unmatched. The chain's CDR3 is CASSLGGGLTDTQYF. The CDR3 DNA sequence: TGTGCCAGCAGCTTAGGGGGGGGACTCACAGATACGCAGTATTTT.